This T cell receptor (beta chain) originates from a study of shared clonotypes between healthy human individuals. Study-wide points: An expected dependence of interdonor clonotype sharing on sequencing depth was noted.

As to this clone: Its specificity is unknown.

Nashville, Tennessee was home to all donors, who were Caucasian adults. The assay used deep level. Using immunoSEQ multiplex PCR, the repertoire was profiled, and TCRdb retains in-frame clones only, with some absent. Among over 400,000 clones listed, approximately 81% were seen once. V dropped 0 bases and J dropped 9; count of bases not matched to a gene: 10. This CDR3 comprises 17 residues. Germline-derived CDR1 and CDR2 are MGHRA and YSYEKL. The specimen was PBMCs. This receptor was identified in a woman between 40 and 55 years old in good health. Some clones in this sample may be carry-over from other donors' samples. The chain employs TRBV4-1 and TRBJ2-2; TRBD2 matches 10 bases. CDR3 DNA: TGCGCCAGCAGCCAAGAAAGGATGCTAGCGGGAGACAGGGAGCTGTTTTTT. It yields the protein CASSQERMLAGDRELFF.